This is a list of T cell receptor beta chains from one sample in a study of T cell responses to AZD1222 COVID-19 vaccine. Sequenced by immunoSEQ multiplex PCR; TCRdb stores in-frame clones only, minus some. The profile shows around 140,000 clones, roughly nine tenths of them singletons. The sequences come from peripheral blood, collected on day 0 of AZD1222 vaccination. The origin of the receptors is an adult in good health. Each CDR3 is given with its conserved first and last residue. The order of the fields is D gene, V gene, J gene, CDR3 length, clone size, CDR3 protein, CDR3 DNA. A D gene is named only where the DNA matches it firmly. Not every row has a clone size; where given, it reads once, few, many or a size class.

>NA|TRBV5-1|TRBJ2-7|15|NA
CASTNQAAGPYEQYF
TGCGCCAGCACCAACCAGGCTGCGGGCCCCTACGAGCAGTACTTC
>TRBD1|TRBV7-9|TRBJ1-1|16|NA
CASSLGAGQRNTEAFF
TGTGCCAGCAGCTTGGGGGCGGGACAGAGGAACACTGAAGCTTTCTTT
>TRBD1|TRBV10-3|TRBJ1-2|17|NA
CAISELTGVRRDYGYTF
TGTGCCATCAGTGAACTAACAGGGGTTCGACGGGACTATGGCTACACCTTC
>NA|TRBV19|TRBJ1-5|15|NA
CASIEGGKGNQPQHF
TGTGCCAGTATAGAGGGGGGTAAGGGCAATCAGCCCCAGCATTTT
>NA|TRBV5-1|TRBJ2-7|16|NA
CASRPDSASPLREQYF
TGCGCCAGCAGACCCGACTCGGCAAGCCCCTTGCGTGAGCAGTACTTC
>NA|TRBV3-1/TRBV3-2|TRBJ2-1|17|NA
CASSGWFPISIDNEQFF
TGTGCCAGCAGCGGATGGTTTCCCATTTCCATCGACAATGAGCAGTTCTTC
>TRBD2|TRBV27|TRBJ2-2|17|NA
CASSLSGLARGTGELFF
TGTGCCAGCAGTTTATCTGGACTAGCCCGAGGCACCGGGGAGCTGTTTTTT
>TRBD1|TRBV18|TRBJ2-7|15|NA
CASSPPGDRGAEQYF
TGTGCCAGCTCACCACCGGGCGACAGGGGCGCCGAGCAGTACTTC
>NA|TRBV5-1|TRBJ2-3|12|NA
CASSLFTDTQYF
TGCGCCAGCAGCTTGTTCACAGATACGCAGTATTTT
>TRBD2|TRBV4-2|TRBJ2-2|19|NA
CASSQDWLAGGQRTGELFF
TGTGCCAGCAGCCAAGATTGGCTAGCGGGAGGGCAGCGAACCGGGGAGCTGTTTTTT
>NA|TRBV28|TRBJ1-6|14|NA
CASSLSVHQSPLHF
TGTGCCAGCAGTTTATCAGTACACCAGTCCCCCCTCCACTTT
>TRBD2|TRBV7-2|TRBJ2-1|16|NA
CASSFTGGPPYNEQFF
TGTGCCAGCAGCTTTACGGGAGGGCCCCCCTACAATGAGCAGTTCTTC
>NA|TRBV29-1|TRBJ1-6|13|NA
CSVRGGSYLPLHF
TGCAGCGTGCGCGGGGGGTCGTATTTACCCCTCCACTTT
>TRBD2|TRBV6-2/TRBV6-3|TRBJ2-5|15|NA
CASSLLAGGPGTQYF
TGTGCCAGCAGTTTACTAGCGGGAGGGCCTGGGACCCAGTACTTC
>NA|TRBV3-1/TRBV3-2|TRBJ1-3|12|NA
CASSQVLNTIYF
TGTGCCAGCAGCCAAGTTCTGAACACCATATATTTT
>NA|TRBV7-9|TRBJ1-5|14|NA
CASSLSGFGQPQHF
TGTGCCAGCAGCTTATCGGGGTTCGGTCAGCCCCAGCATTTT
>TRBD2|TRBV7-3|TRBJ2-1|17|NA
CASSFSGTSGGDNEQFF
TGTGCCAGCAGCTTCTCCGGGACTAGCGGGGGAGACAATGAGCAGTTCTTC
>TRBD1|TRBV7-2|TRBJ1-4|16|once
CASSLFFSGGLEKLFF
TGTGCCAGCAGCTTATTTTTCTCAGGGGGACTAGAAAAACTGTTTTTT
>NA|TRBV24-1|TRBJ1-1|15|NA
CATSDSSIGNTEAFF
TGTGCCACCAGTGATTCGTCTATTGGGAACACTGAAGCTTTCTTT
>NA|TRBV10-1|TRBJ1-2|13|NA
CASSEFSGHGYTF
TGCGCCAGCAGTGAGTTTTCGGGGCATGGCTACACCTTC
>NA|TRBV15|TRBJ1-2|14|NA
CATSRDMTNYGYTF
TGTGCCACCAGCAGAGATATGACAAATTATGGCTACACCTTC
>TRBD1|TRBV5-5|TRBJ2-2|15|NA
CASSFRDSWTGELFF
TGTGCCAGCAGCTTCCGGGACAGTTGGACCGGGGAGCTGTTTTTT